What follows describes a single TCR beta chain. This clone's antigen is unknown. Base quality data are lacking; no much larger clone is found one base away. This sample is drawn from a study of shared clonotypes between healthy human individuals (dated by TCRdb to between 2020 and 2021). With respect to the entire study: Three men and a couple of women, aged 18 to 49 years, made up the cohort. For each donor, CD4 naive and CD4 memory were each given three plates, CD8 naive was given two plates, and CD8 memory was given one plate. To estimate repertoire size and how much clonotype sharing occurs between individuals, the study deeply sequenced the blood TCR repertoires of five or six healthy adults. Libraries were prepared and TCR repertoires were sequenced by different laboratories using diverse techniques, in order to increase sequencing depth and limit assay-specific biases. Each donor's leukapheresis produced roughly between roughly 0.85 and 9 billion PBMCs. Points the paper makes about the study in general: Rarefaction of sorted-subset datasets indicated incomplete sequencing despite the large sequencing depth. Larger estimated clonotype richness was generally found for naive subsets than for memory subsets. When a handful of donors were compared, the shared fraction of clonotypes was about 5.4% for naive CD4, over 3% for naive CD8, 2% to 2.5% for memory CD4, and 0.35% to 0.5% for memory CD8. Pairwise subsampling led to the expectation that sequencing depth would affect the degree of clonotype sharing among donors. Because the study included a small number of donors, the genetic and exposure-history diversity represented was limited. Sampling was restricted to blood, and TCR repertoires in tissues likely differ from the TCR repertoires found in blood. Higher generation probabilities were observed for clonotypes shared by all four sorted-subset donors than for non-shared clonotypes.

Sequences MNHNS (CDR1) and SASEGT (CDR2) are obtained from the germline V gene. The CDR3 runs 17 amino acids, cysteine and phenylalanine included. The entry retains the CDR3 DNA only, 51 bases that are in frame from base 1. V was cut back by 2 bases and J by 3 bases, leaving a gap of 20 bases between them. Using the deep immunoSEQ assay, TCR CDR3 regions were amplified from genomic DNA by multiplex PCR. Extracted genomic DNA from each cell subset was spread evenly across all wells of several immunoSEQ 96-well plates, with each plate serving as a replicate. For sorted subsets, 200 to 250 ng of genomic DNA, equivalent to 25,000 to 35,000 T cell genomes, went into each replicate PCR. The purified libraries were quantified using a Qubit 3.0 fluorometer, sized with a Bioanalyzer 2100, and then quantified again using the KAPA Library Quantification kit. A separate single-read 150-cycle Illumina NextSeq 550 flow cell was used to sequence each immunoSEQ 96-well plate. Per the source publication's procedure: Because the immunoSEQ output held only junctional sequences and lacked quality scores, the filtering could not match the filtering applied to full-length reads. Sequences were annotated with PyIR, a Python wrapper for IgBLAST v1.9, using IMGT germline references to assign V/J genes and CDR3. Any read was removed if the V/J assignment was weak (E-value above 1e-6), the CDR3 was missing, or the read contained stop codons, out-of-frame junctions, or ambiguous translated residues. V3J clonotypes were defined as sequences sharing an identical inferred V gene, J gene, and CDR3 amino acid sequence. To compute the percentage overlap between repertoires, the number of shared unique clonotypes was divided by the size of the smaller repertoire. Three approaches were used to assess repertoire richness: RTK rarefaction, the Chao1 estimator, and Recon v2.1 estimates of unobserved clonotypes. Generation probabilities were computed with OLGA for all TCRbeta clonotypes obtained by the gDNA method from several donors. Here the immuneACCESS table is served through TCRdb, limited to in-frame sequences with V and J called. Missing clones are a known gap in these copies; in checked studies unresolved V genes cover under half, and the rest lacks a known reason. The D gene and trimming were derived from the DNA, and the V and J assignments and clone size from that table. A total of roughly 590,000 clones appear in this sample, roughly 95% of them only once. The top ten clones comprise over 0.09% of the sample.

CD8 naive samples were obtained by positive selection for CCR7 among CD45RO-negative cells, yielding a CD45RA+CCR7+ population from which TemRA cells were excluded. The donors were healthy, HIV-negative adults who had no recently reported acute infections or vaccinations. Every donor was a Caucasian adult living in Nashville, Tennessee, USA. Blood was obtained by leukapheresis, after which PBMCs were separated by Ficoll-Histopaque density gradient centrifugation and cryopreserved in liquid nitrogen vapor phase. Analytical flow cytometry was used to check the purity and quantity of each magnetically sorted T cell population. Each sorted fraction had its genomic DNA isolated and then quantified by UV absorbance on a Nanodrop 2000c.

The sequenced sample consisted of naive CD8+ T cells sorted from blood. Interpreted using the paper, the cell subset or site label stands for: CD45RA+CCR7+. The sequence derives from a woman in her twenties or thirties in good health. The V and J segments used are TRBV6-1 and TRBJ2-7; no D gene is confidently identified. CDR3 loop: CASSERTGQPFGYEQYF. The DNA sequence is TGTGCCAGCAGTGAACGTACTGGGCAGCCGTTCGGCTACGAGCAGTACTTC.